Listed below are T cell receptor beta chains from one sample, sequenced in a study of blood T cells in healthy people across ages. One entry per CDR3 protein, called by TCRdb with MiXCR from the 5' RACE reads. There are hundreds of thousands of distinct CDR3 sequences in the sample; approximately 25% occur only once, and 9.4% lies in the top ten. These data were also reused for a study on T cells of mothers and their children.

Sequenced: blood. These receptors all stem from a boy aged 5-17 years in good health. Each CDR3 is given with its conserved first and last residue.

>TRBJ2-5|TRBV5-6
CASSLVRAGGETQYF
>TRBJ1-2|TRBV2
CASSISDRVYGYTF
>TRBJ2-5|TRBV9
CASSGSSGLAQETQYF
>TRBJ2-1|TRBV7-6
CASSLFTLGPNEQFF
>NA|TRBV5-1
CASSLPQGAETQYF
>TRBJ2-6|TRBV6-2/TRBV6-3
CASGGNTGTAPSGANVLTF
>TRBJ2-5|TRBV5-5
CASSFTRAEETQYF
>TRBJ1-1|TRBV20-1
CSARDLGVRQNTEAFF
>NA|TRBV6-1
CASSRAGVSGNEQFF
>NA|TRBV20-1
CSAIRSIGEQYF
>TRBJ2-3|TRBV7-2
CASSFFGGLADTQYF
>TRBJ1-1|TRBV20-1
CSARDKNTEAFF
>TRBJ2-3|TRBV7-2
CASSPGALGSGTDTQYF
>TRBJ1-2|TRBV7-9
CASSNWDRAYYGYTF
>TRBJ2-5|TRBV12-3/TRBV12-4
CASSRSSSLETQYF
>TRBJ1-1|TRBV7-3
CASSLTMGGWGEAFF
>NA|TRBV18
CASSQSTSGSSITLNEQFF
>TRBJ2-5|TRBV7-8
CASSLAAVRETQYF
>NA|TRBV7-3
CASSLIANPYNEQFF
>TRBJ1-4|TRBV6-5
CASSYGTTGYGGEKLFF
>TRBJ2-5|TRBV7-9
CASTSGRVLQETQYF
>TRBJ2-1|TRBV9
CASSGLPSGSEQFF
>TRBJ2-1|TRBV7-2
CASSPQAGEDYNEQFF
>TRBJ2-7|TRBV7-2
CASAWSGGHYEQYF
>TRBJ2-5|TRBV13
CASSAGLARTNQETQYF
>TRBJ2-3|TRBV19
CASTNGDTQYF
>TRBJ1-1|TRBV28
CASSYRDRGPQAFF
>TRBJ1-2|TRBV20-1
CSARDPRDLYGYTF
>TRBJ2-7|TRBV20-1
CSARRTGETYEQYF
>TRBJ2-1|TRBV5-1
CASSRASGSSGEQFF
>NA|TRBV29-1
CSGWRGLEQYF
>NA|TRBV20-1
CSARTGLDYEQYF
>TRBJ2-7|TRBV12-3/TRBV12-4
CASSSRDVTYEQYF
>TRBJ1-1|TRBV29-1
CSVAVLEAFF
>TRBJ1-1|TRBV2
CASSDFGQSTEAFF
>TRBJ2-6|TRBV5-1
CASSPDRVVSGANVLTF
>TRBJ2-1|TRBV7-2
CASSDRKGLNEQFF
>TRBJ2-7|TRBV7-2
CASSLAGTGAYEQYF
>TRBJ2-4|TRBV12-3/TRBV12-4
CASSPTGAKNIQYF
>TRBJ2-1|TRBV6-5
CASSALLAGVGEQFF
>TRBJ1-4|TRBV29-1
CSVDAGGEKLFF
>TRBJ1-1|TRBV11-2
CASSLTRQGNTEAFF
>TRBJ1-5|TRBV2
CASSGGRLGNQPQHF
>TRBJ2-3|TRBV5-1
CASSPDAGGIGDTQYF
>TRBJ1-5|TRBV6-2/TRBV6-3
CASSYGSGRNQPQHF
>TRBJ2-2|TRBV20-1
CSARDRIAGELFF
>TRBJ2-6|TRBV29-1
CSVGSWNQASGANVLTF
>TRBJ2-5|TRBV25-1
CASTSEEEKQETQYF
>NA|TRBV27
CASTFEGDEQFF
>TRBJ2-5|TRBV5-4
CASSMTSGSEFF
>TRBJ1-1|TRBV12-3/TRBV12-4
CASSFAQNRGNTEAFF
>TRBJ1-5|TRBV15
CATSAGGLSQHF
>TRBJ2-3|TRBV7-7
CASSPGTSKSTDTQYF
>TRBJ2-5|TRBV11-2
CAGSQSRGLQETQYF